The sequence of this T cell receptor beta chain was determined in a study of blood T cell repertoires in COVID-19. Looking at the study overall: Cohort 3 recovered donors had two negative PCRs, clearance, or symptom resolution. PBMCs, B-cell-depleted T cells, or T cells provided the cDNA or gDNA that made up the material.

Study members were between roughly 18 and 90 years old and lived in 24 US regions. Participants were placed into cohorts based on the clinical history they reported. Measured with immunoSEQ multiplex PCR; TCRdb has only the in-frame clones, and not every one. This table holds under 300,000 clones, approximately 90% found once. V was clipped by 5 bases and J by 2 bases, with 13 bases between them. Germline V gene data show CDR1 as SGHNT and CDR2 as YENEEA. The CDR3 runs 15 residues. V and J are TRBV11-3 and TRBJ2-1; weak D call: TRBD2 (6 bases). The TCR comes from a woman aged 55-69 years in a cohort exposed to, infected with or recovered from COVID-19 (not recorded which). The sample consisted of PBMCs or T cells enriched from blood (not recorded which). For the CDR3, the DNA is TGTGCCAGCAGCCATCACAGCGGGCCCTACAATGAGCAGTTCTTC. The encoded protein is CASSHHSGPYNEQFF.